A selection of T cell receptor beta chains follows, all from one sample in a study of blood T cell repertoires in COVID-19. Clones were read by immunoSEQ multiplex PCR, and TCRdb kept only the in-frame ones, dropping some. The repertoire consists of about 310,000 clones, with around 90% occurring once and the leading ten covering around 8.9%. Sequencing used PBMCs or T cells enriched from blood (not recorded which). The receptors originated from a woman under 30 who had recovered from COVID-19. Both conserved end residues are part of each CDR3. Fields, in order: J gene, V gene, D gene, clone size, CDR3 protein, CDR3 DNA. The D gene is left open where the match is weak. The listing skips clone size in some rows; elsewhere it reads once, few, many or a size class.

TRBJ1-2 TRBV29-1 NA NA CSVGYEGTNYGYTF TGCAGCGTGGGTTACGAGGGAACTAACTATGGCTACACCTTC
TRBJ2-3 TRBV9 NA NA CASSVAREDTQYF TGTGCCAGCAGCGTAGCCAGGGAAGATACGCAGTATTTT
TRBJ1-1 TRBV10-2 NA NA CASRDPGTPNTEAFF TGCGCCAGCAGGGACCCCGGGACACCTAACACTGAAGCTTTCTTT
TRBJ1-4 TRBV19 NA once CASSPRGVTNEKLFF TGTGCCAGTAGCCCTCGGGGGGTCACTAATGAAAAACTGTTTTTT
TRBJ1-3 TRBV6-1 NA few CASREFAERSGNTIYF TGTGCCAGCAGGGAATTTGCGGAACGCTCTGGAAACACCATATATTTT
TRBJ1-3 TRBV2 TRBD1 NA CASSYRGAGNTIYF TGTGCCAGCAGTTACAGGGGGGCTGGAAACACCATATATTTT
TRBJ1-1 TRBV4-1 TRBD1 NA CASSQAPVSVVLRQGRDTEAFF TGCGCCAGCAGCCAAGCTCCTGTCTCCGTGGTATTAAGACAGGGGCGGGACACTGAAGCTTTCTTT
TRBJ2-3 TRBV7-9 TRBD2 NA CASSATRERGLTDTQYF TGTGCCAGCAGCGCTACCCGGGAGCGGGGTCTGACAGATACGCAGTATTTT
TRBJ2-3 TRBV29-1 NA NA CSVESPGGPDTQYF TGCAGCGTTGAGTCGCCTGGGGGCCCAGATACGCAGTATTTT
TRBJ2-3 TRBV6-5 NA NA CASSYSKTADTQYF TGTGCCAGCAGTTACTCTAAGACAGCGGATACGCAGTATTTT
TRBJ2-2 TRBV12-3/TRBV12-4 NA once CASGHIRTGELFF TGTGCCAGCGGGCATATCCGAACCGGGGAGCTGTTTTTT
TRBJ2-3 TRBV30 TRBD2 NA CAWRLAGRDTQYF TGTGCCTGGAGACTAGCGGGGAGAGATACGCAGTATTTT
TRBJ1-6 TRBV19 NA NA CASSPILIALRGSPLHF TGTGCCAGTAGTCCGATCCTCATAGCCCTCAGGGGTTCACCCCTCCACTTT
TRBJ2-1 TRBV14 TRBD2 NA CASSLLVVAGVNEQFF TGTGCCAGCAGCCTCCTCGTGGTAGCGGGAGTTAATGAGCAGTTCTTC
TRBJ1-1 TRBV5-6 NA NA CASSLVVSGGRNTEAFF TGTGCCAGCAGCTTGGTTGTGAGTGGTGGGCGAAACACTGAAGCTTTCTTT
TRBJ2-7 TRBV7-9 TRBD1 NA CASSLRQGYYEQYF TGTGCCAGCAGCTTAAGACAGGGGTACTACGAGCAGTACTTC
TRBJ1-1 TRBV4-2 NA once CASSQGRGLTVDNEAFF TGTGCCAGCAGCCAGGGGAGGGGGTTAACGGTCGATAATGAAGCTTTCTTT
TRBJ2-5 TRBV14 NA NA CASSQDGAGVFLETQYF TGTGCCAGCAGCCAAGATGGGGCAGGGGTCTTCTTAGAGACCCAGTACTTC
TRBJ2-1 TRBV7-2 TRBD2 NA CASSSSGTSGYNEQFF TGTGCCAGCAGCTCCTCCGGGACTAGCGGTTACAATGAGCAGTTCTTC
TRBJ2-2 TRBV7-3 TRBD1 NA CASSSTGGPNTGELFF TGTGCCAGCAGCTCGACAGGGGGACCGAACACCGGGGAGCTGTTTTTT
TRBJ2-5 TRBV9 TRBD2 NA CASSVLGLAEETQYF TGTGCCAGCAGCGTACTCGGGCTAGCGGAAGAGACCCAGTACTTC
TRBJ2-2 TRBV7-3 TRBD2 NA CASSRTSGHTGELFF TGTGCCAGCAGCCGGACTAGCGGTCACACCGGGGAGCTGTTTTTT
TRBJ2-7 TRBV5-6 TRBD2 NA CASSLLGTSRLYEQYF TGTGCCAGCAGCTTGCTAGGGACTAGCCGACTCTACGAGCAGTACTTC
TRBJ2-7 TRBV18 NA NA CASSPSDEQYF TGTGCCAGCTCACCCTCCGACGAGCAGTACTTC
TRBJ1-6 TRBV19 TRBD1 NA CASSIWDRDNSPLHF TGTGCCAGTAGTATTTGGGACAGGGATAATTCACCCCTCCACTTT
TRBJ2-1 TRBV29-1 TRBD2 NA CSVVETSGVNEQFF TGCAGCGTTGTGGAGACTAGCGGGGTCAATGAGCAGTTCTTC
TRBJ2-1 TRBV6-5 TRBD1 NA CASAGQGVREQFF TGTGCCAGCGCGGGACAGGGGGTTCGTGAGCAGTTCTTC
TRBJ1-1 TRBV6-5 NA NA CASSYFGGGTEAFF TGTGCCAGCAGTTACTTTGGGGGAGGCACTGAAGCTTTCTTT
TRBJ2-3 TRBV6-5 NA NA CASSYEAYRTDTQYF TGTGCCAGCAGTTACGAAGCCTACCGAACAGATACGCAGTATTTT
TRBJ1-1 TRBV9 TRBD1 NA CASSPRQGVDTEAFF TGTGCCAGCAGCCCCCGACAGGGAGTGGACACTGAAGCTTTCTTT
TRBJ2-1 TRBV4-3 NA NA CASSQGEVSYNEQFF TGCGCCAGCAGCCAAGGTGAGGTCTCCTACAATGAGCAGTTCTTC
TRBJ2-2 TRBV7-2 NA few CASRMGADPNTGELFF TGTGCCAGCAGAATGGGAGCTGATCCGAACACCGGGGAGCTGTTTTTT
TRBJ1-2 TRBV19 NA NA CASSTSVYGYTF TGTGCCAGTAGTACCTCCGTCTATGGCTACACCTTC
TRBJ1-1 TRBV4-3 TRBD1 many CASSHQTGDPEAFF TGCGCCAGCAGCCACCAGACAGGGGACCCTGAAGCTTTCTTT
TRBJ2-1 TRBV27 NA NA CASSLHDGDYNEQFF TGTGCCAGCAGTTTGCATGACGGGGATTACAATGAGCAGTTCTTC
TRBJ2-1 TRBV18 NA NA CASSRAMENEQFF TGTGCCAGCTCACGGGCCATGGAAAATGAGCAGTTCTTC
TRBJ2-1 TRBV27 NA NA CATLKTDLGAENEQFF TGTGCCACCCTTAAGACGGACTTAGGAGCGGAAAATGAGCAGTTCTTC
TRBJ2-7 TRBV27 TRBD2 once CASSLSLAGSYEQYF TGTGCCAGCAGTTTAAGCCTAGCGGGATCCTACGAGCAGTACTTC
TRBJ2-2 TRBV5-4 NA NA CASSLLTGELFF TGTGCCAGCAGCTTGCTCACCGGGGAGCTGTTTTTT
TRBJ1-5 TRBV5-1 NA few CASSLARRRTEPHPYSNQPQHF TGCGCCAGCAGCTTGGCCAGGCGTAGAACAGAACCGCACCCTTATAGCAATCAGCCCCAGCATTTT
TRBJ2-4 TRBV4-2 TRBD1 NA CASSQETGQGYLAKNIQYF TGTGCCAGCAGCCAAGAGACAGGACAGGGATATTTAGCCAAAAACATTCAGTACTTC
TRBJ2-1 TRBV18 NA NA CASSTPEPRKQFF TGTGCCAGCTCAACCCCGGAGCCAAGGAAGCAGTTCTTC
TRBJ1-2 TRBV28 TRBD1 NA CASSGSGTASHGYTF TGTGCCAGCAGTGGGTCCGGGACAGCAAGCCATGGCTACACCTTC
TRBJ2-1 TRBV4-1 NA NA CASSQEGDADNEQFF TGCGCCAGCAGCCAAGAAGGGGATGCGGACAATGAGCAGTTCTTC
TRBJ2-6 TRBV10-3 NA NA CAIRWSSGANVLTF TGTGCCATCAGATGGAGCTCTGGGGCCAACGTCCTGACTTTC
TRBJ2-7 TRBV28 NA NA CASSPTLPGYEQYF TGTGCCAGCAGTCCAACCCTCCCCGGGTACGAGCAGTACTTC
TRBJ1-6 TRBV6-4 TRBD1 NA CASSPGTGYSPLHF TGTGCCAGCAGCCCCGGGACAGGGTACTCACCCCTCCACTTT
TRBJ1-2 TRBV19 NA once CASSKDLQGFYGYTF TGTGCCAGCTCAAAGGACCTACAGGGATTCTATGGCTACACCTTC
TRBJ2-1 TRBV7-3 NA once CASSSSGSNEQFF TGTGCCAGCAGCTCAAGCGGAAGCAATGAGCAGTTCTTC
TRBJ2-7 TRBV2 TRBD2 NA CASSEKNGLAGLTYEQYF TGTGCCAGCAGTGAAAAAAACGGACTAGCGGGGCTAACCTACGAGCAGTACTTC